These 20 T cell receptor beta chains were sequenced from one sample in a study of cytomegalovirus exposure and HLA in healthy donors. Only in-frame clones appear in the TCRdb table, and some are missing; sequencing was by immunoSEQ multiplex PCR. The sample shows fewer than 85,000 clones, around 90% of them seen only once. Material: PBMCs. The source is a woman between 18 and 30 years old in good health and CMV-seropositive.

The CDR3 nucleotides are TGTGCCAGCAGTCCTCAGGGCTATGAGCAGTTCTTC. The encoded protein is CASSPQGYEQFF. The chain employs TRBV5-5 and TRBJ2-1; tentative D call: TRBD1 (5 bases). Per germline, CDR1 SGHKS and CDR2 YYEKEE (reference sequence). Trimming pared 5 bases from V and 8 bases from J, leaving 11 bases between. This CDR3 comprises 12 residues. The full variable domain, with the rest looked up from reference TRBV5-5 and TRBJ2-1, is DAGVTQSPTHLIKTRGQQVTLRCSPISGHKSVSWYQQVLGQGPQFIFQYYEKEERGRGNFPDRFSARQFPNYSSELNVNALLLGDSALYLCASSPQGYEQFFGPGTRLTVL.

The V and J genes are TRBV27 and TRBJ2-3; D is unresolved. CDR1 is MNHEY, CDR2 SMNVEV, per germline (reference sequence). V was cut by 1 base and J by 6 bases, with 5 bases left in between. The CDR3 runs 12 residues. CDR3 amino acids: CASSLWADTQYF. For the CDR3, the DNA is TGTGCCAGCAGTTTATGGGCCGATACGCAGTATTTT.

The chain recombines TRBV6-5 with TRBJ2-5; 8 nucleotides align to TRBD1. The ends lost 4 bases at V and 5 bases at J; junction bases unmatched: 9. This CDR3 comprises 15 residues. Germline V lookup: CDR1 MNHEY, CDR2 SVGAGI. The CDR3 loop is CASSLTGTGAETQYF. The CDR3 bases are TGTGCCAGCAGTTTGACCGGGACAGGCGCGGAGACCCAGTACTTC.

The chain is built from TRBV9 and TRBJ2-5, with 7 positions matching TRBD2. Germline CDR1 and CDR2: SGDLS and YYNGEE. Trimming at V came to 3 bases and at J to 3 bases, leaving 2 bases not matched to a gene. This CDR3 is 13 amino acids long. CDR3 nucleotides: TGTGCCAGCAGCGCGGGGGGAAAAGAGACCCAGTACTTC. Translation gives CASSAGGKETQYF.

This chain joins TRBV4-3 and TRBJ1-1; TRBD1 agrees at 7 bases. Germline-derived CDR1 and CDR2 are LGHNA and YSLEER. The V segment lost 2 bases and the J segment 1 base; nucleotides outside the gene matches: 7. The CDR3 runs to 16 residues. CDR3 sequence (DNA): TGCGCCAGCAGCCAACACCCGGGACAGAAGAACACTGAAGCTTTCTTT. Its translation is CASSQHPGQKNTEAFF.

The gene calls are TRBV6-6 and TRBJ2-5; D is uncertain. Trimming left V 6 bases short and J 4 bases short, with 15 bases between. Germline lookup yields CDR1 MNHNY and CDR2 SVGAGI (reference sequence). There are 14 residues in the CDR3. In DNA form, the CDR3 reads TGTGCCAGCAGCCCGCGTGGTCCGCGAGAGACCCAGTACTTC. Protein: CASSPRGPRETQYF.

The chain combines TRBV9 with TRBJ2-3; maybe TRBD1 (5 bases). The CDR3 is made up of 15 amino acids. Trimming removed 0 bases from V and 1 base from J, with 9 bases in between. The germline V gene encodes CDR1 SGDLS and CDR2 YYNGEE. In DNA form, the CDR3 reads TGTGCCAGCAGCGTAGTTGAGACAGGCACAGATACGCAGTATTTT. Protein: CASSVVETGTDTQYF. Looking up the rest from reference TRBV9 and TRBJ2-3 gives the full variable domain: DSGVTQTPKHLITATGQRVTLRCSPRSGDLSVYWYQQSLDQGLQFLIQYYNGEERAKGNILERFSAQQFPDLHSELNLSSLELGDSALYFCASSVVETGTDTQYFGPGTRLTVL.

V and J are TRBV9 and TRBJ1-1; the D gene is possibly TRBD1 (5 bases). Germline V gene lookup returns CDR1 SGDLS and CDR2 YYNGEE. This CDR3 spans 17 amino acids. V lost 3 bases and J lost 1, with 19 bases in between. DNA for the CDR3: TGTGCCAGCAGCGCCGAGGACGGACAAATATCGAACACTGAAGCTTTCTTT. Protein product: CASSAEDGQISNTEAFF. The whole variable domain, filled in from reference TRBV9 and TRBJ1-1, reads DSGVTQTPKHLITATGQRVTLRCSPRSGDLSVYWYQQSLDQGLQFLIQYYNGEERAKGNILERFSAQQFPDLHSELNLSSLELGDSALYFCASSAEDGQISNTEAFFGQGTRLTVV.

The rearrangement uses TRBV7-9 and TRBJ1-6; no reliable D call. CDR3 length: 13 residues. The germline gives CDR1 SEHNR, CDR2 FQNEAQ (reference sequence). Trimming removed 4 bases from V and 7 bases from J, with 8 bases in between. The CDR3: CASSSPGNSPLHF. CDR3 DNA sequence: TGTGCCAGCAGCTCCCCGGGAAATTCACCCCTCCACTTT.

As DNA, the CDR3 is TGTGCCAGCAGTTACGGACAGCCCTCTGGGGCCAACGTCCTGACTTTC. It is translated as CASSYGQPSGANVLTF. This sequence joins TRBV28 and TRBJ2-6; D is possibly TRBD1 (6 bases). Deletions cut 4 bases from V and 0 bases from J, with 10 bases between. CDR1 MDHEN and CDR2 SYDVKM come from the germline V gene. The CDR3 spans 16 residues.

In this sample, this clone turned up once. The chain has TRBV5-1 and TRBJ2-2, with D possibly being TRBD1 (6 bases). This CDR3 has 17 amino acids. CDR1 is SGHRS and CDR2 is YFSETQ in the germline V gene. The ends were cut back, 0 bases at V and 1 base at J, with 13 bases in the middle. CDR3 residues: CASSLGTGRRNTGELFF. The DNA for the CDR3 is TGCGCCAGCAGCTTGGGTACAGGGCGTAGGAACACCGGGGAGCTGTTTTTT. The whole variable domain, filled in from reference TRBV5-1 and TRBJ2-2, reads KAGVTQTPRYLIKTRGQQVTLSCSPISGHRSVSWYQQTPGQGLQFLFEYFSETQRNKGNFPGRFSGRQFSNSRSEMNVSTLELGDSALYLCASSLGTGRRNTGELFFGEGSRLTVL.

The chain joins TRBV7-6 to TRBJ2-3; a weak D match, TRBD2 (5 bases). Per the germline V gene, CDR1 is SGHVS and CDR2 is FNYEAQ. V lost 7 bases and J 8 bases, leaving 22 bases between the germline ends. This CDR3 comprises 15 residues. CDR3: CASTLIAGPTTTQYF. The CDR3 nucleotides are TGTGCCAGCACCCTTATTGCGGGTCCCACGACTACGCAGTATTTT.

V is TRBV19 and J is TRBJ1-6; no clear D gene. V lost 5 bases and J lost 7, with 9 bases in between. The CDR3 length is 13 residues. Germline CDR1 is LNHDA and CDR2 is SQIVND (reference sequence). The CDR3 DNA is TGTGCCAGTAGTCTCATCCAGAATTCACCCCTCCACTTT. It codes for CASSLIQNSPLHF.

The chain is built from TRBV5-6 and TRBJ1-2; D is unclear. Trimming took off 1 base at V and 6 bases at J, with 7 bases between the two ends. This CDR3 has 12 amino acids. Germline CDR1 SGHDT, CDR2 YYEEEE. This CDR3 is CASSLSSDGYTF. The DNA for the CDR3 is TGTGCCAGCAGCTTGTCGAGCGATGGCTACACCTTC.

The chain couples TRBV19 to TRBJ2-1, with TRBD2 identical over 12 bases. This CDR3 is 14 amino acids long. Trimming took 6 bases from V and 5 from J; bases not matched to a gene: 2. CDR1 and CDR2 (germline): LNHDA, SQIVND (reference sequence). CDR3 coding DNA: TGTGCCAGTAGCACTAGCGGGAGGCACAATGAGCAGTTCTTC. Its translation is CASSTSGRHNEQFF.

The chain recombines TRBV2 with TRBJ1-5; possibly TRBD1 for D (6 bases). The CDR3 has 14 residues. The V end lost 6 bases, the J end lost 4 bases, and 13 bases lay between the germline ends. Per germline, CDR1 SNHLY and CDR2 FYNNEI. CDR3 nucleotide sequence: TGTGCCAGCAGCGGAGACAGGCCAAATCAGCCCCAGCATTTT. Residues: CASSGDRPNQPQHF.

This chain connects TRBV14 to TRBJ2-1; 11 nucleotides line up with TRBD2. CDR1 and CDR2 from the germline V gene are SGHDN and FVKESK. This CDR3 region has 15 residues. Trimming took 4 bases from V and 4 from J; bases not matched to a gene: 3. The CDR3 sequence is CASSPGTSGYNEQFF. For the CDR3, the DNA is TGTGCCAGCAGCCCCGGGACTAGCGGATACAATGAGCAGTTCTTC.

CDR3: CASSAGEAKLNEQFF. In DNA form, the CDR3 reads TGTGCCAGCAGCGCTGGAGAGGCAAAGCTCAATGAGCAGTTCTTC. The V and J genes are TRBV9 and TRBJ2-1; D is unresolved. There are 15 residues in the CDR3. CDR1 is SGDLS and CDR2 is YYNGEE in the germline V gene. Trimming removed 3 bases at V and 6 bases at J, with 16 bases between.

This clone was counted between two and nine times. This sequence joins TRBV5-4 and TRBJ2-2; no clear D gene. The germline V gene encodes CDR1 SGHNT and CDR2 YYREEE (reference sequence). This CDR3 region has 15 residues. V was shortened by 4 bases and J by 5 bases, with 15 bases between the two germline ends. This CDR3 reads CASSPAGSRTGELFF. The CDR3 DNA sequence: TGTGCCAGCAGCCCTGCCGGGTCGCGGACCGGGGAGCTGTTTTTT.

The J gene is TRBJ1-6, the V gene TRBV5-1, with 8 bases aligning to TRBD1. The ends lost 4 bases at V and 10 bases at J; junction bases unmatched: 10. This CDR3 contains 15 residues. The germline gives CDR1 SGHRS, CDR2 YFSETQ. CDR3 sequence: CASSQRTGKESPLHF. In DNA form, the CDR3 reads TGCGCCAGCAGCCAACGGACAGGGAAGGAGTCACCCCTCCACTTT.